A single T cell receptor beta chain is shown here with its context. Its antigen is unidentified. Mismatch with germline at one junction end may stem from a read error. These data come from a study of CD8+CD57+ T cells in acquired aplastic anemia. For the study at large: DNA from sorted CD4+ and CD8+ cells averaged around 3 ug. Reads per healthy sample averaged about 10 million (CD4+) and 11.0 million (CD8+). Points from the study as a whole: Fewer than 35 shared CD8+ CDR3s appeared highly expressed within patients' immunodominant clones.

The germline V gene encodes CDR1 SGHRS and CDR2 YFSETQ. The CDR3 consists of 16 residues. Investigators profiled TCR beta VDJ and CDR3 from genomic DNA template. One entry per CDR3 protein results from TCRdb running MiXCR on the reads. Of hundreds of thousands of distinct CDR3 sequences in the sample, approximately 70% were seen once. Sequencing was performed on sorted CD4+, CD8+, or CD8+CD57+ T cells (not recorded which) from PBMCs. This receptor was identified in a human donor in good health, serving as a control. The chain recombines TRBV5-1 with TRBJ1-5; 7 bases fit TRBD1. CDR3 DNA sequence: TGTGCCAGCAGCTTGGCACAGGGGCGGGGAGGTCAGCCCCAGCATTTT. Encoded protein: CASSLAQGRGGQPQHF.